Described below is a single T cell receptor beta chain sequence and its context. In the original processing: Estimated nucleated cell counts came from reference gene primer amplification. The data were produced by immunoSEQ multiplex PCR, yet TCRdb's version contains in-frame clones alone and is incomplete. That table is the source of V, J and clone size, and D and trimming were worked out from the DNA. The repertoire holds more than 140,000 clones, with around 90% as singletons. This specimen belongs to a study of blood T cell repertoires in COVID-19. On the study more broadly: COVID-19 samples collected from the United States, Italy and Spain covered acute and convalescent phases. In each case, the material was cDNA or gDNA derived from T cells, B-cell-depleted T cells, or PBMCs.

The CDR3 runs to 17 residues. Trimming took 0 bases from V and 4 from J; bases not matched to a gene: 10. Per the germline V gene, CDR1 is SGHRS and CDR2 is YFSETQ. The chain is built from TRBV5-1 and TRBJ2-5, with TRBD2 identical over 9 bases. The receptor was isolated from a woman between 55 and 75 years old with acute or convalescent COVID-19. Material: peripheral blood. The CDR3 spells CASSLARGGGAAETQYF. The CDR3 nucleotides are TGCGCCAGCAGCTTGGCGCGGGGCGGGGGGGCAGCAGAGACCCAGTACTTC.